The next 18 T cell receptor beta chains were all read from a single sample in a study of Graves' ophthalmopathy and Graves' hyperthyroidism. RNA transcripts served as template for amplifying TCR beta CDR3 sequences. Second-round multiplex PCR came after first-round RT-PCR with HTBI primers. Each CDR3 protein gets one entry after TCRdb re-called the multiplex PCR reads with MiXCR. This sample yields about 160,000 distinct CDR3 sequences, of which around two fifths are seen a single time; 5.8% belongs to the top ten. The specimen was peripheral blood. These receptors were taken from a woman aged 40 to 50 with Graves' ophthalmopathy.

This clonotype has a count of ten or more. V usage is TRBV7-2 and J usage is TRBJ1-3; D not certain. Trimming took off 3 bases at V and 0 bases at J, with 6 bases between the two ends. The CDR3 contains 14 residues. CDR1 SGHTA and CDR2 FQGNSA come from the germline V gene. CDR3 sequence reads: CASSFQDSGNTIYF. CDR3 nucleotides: TGTGCCAGCAGCTTTCAAGACTCTGGAAACACCATATATTTT.

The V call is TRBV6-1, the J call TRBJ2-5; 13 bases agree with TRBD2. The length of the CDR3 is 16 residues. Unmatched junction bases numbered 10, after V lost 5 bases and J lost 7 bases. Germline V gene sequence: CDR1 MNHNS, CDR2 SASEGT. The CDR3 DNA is TGTGCCAGCAGTCTTGGACTAGCGGGAGTGACGGGGACCCAGTACTTC. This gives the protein CASSLGLAGVTGTQYF.

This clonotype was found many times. CDR3 DNA sequence: TGTGCCATCGGAGGACAGATGAACACTGAAGCTTTCTTT. Its translation is CAIGGQMNTEAFF. J is TRBJ1-1 and V is TRBV10-3, with TRBD1 as a possible D gene (6 bases). The ends were cut back, 8 bases at V and 0 bases at J, with 10 bases in the middle. Germline V lookup: CDR1 ENHRY, CDR2 SYGVKD. This CDR3 has 13 amino acids.

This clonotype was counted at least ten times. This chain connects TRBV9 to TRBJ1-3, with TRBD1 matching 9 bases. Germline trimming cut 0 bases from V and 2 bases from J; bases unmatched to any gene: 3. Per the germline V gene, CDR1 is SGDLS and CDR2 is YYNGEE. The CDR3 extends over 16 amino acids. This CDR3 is CASSVGQGVPGNTIYF. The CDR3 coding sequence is TGTGCCAGCAGCGTAGGACAGGGGGTGCCTGGAAACACCATATATTTT. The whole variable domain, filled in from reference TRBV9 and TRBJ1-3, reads DSGVTQTPKHLITATGQRVTLRCSPRSGDLSVYWYQQSLDQGLQFLIQYYNGEERAKGNILERFSAQQFPDLHSELNLSSLELGDSALYFCASSVGQGVPGNTIYFGEGSWLTVV.

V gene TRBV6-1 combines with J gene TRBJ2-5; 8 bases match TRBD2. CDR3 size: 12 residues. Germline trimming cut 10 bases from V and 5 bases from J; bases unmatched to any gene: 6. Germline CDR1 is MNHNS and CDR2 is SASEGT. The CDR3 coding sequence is TGTGCCACCTGGACTAGCCGGGAGACCCAGTACTTC. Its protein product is CATWTSRETQYF.

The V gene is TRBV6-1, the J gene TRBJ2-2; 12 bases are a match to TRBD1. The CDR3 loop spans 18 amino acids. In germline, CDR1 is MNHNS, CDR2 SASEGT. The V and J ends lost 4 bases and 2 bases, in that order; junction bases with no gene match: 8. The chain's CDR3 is CASSVSLGTGGNTGELFF. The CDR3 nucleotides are TGTGCCAGCAGTGTATCCCTAGGGACAGGGGGCAACACCGGGGAGCTGTTTTTT.

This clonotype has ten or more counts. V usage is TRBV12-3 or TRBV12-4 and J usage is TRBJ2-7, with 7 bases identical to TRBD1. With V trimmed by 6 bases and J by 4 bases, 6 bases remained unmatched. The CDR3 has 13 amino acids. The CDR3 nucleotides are TGTGCCAGCAGCCGGGACAGTGAATACGAGCAGTACTTC. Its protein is CASSRDSEYEQYF.

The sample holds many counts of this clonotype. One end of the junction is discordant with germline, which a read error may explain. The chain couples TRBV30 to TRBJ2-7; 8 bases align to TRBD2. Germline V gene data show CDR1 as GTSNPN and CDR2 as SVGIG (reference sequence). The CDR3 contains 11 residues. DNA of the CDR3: TGTGCCTGGAGTGTACGGGGGGGCCACGGCTTC. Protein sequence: CAWSVRGGHGF.

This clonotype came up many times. The CDR3 DNA reads as TGCGCCAGCAGCATGGACGGAGATACGCCCACCTTC. Its protein is CASSMDGDTPTF. V usage is TRBV5-1 and J usage is TRBJ1-2, with D uncertain. In germline, CDR1 is SGHRS, CDR2 YFSETQ. This CDR3 has 12 amino acids. The V end was cut by 4 bases, the J end by 13 bases, with 17 bases between.

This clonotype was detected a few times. CDR3 coding DNA: TGTGCCAGCAGTTTCGCCCTGGGTTCTTCCGAGCAGTACTTC. Translating it yields CASSFALGSSEQYF. The chain is built from TRBV28 and TRBJ2-7; D ambiguous. The germline V and J ends were trimmed by 3 bases and 6 bases, with 15 bases remaining between them. The CDR3 runs to 14 residues. The germline V gene encodes CDR1 MDHEN and CDR2 SYDVKM. Combining the CDR3 with reference TRBV28 and TRBJ2-7 gives the whole variable domain DVKVTQSSRYLVKRTGEKVFLECVQDMDHENMFWYRQDPGLGLRLIYFSYDVKMKEKGDIPEGYSVSREKKERFSLILESASTNQTSMYLCASSFALGSSEQYFGPGTRLTVT.

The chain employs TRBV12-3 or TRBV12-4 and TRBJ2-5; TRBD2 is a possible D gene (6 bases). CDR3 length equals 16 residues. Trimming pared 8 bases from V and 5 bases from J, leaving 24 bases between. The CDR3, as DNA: TGTGCCAGCTGCTTCGGAGAGACGGGAGTTTCGGAGACCCAGTACTTC. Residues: CASCFGETGVSETQYF.

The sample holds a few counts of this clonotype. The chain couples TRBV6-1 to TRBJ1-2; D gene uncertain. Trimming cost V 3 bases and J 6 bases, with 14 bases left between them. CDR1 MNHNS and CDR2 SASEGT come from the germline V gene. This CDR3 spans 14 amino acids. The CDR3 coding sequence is TGTGCCAGCAGTGATTTAGCAGGAGACCATGGCTACACCTTC. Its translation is CASSDLAGDHGYTF.

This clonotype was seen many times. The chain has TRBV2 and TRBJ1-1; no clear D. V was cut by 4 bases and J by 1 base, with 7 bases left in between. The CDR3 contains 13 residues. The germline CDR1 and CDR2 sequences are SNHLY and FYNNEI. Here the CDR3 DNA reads TGTGCCAGCAGTGTGGTCAGGAACACTGAAGCTTTCTTT. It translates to CASSVVRNTEAFF.

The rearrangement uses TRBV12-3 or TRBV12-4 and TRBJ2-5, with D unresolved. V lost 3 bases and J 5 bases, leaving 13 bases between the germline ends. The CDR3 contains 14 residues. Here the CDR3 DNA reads TGTGCCAGCAGTTTGTCCGGAATATTGGAGACCCAGTACTTC. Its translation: CASSLSGILETQYF.

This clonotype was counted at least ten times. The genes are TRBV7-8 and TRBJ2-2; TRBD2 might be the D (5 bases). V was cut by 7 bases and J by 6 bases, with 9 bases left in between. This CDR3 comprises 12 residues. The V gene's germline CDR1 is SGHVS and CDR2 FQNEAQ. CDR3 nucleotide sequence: TGTGCCAGCATGGCGGGCGCCGGGGAGCTGTTTTTT. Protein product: CASMAGAGELFF.

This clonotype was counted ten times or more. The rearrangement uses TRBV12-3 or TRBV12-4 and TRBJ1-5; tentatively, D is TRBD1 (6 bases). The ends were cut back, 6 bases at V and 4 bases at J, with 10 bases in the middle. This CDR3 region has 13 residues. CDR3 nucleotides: TGTGCCAGCAGGCGGACAGAGAATCAGCCCCAGCATTTT. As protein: CASRRTENQPQHF.

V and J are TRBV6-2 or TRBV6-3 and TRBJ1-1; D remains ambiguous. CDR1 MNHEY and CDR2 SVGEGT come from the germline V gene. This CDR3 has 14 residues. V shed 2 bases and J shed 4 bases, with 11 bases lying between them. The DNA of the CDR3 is TGTGCCAGCAGTTACCGGGATATGTCCACTGAAGCTTTCTTT. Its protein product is CASSYRDMSTEAFF.

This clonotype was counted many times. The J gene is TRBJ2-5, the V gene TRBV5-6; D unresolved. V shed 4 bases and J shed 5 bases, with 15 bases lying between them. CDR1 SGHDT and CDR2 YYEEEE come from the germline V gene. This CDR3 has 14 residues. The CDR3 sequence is CASSPPPPRETQYF. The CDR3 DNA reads TGTGCCAGCAGCCCCCCCCCACCCAGGGAGACCCAGTACTTC.